This is a list of T cell receptor beta chains from one sample in a study of neurological immune-mediated disorders. MiXCR was run by TCRdb on the 5' RACE reads, yielding one entry per CDR3 protein. The sample lists fewer than 90,000 distinct CDR3 sequences, 5.2% seen once, with approximately 7% in the top ten. Sequenced sample: PBMCs. The receptors originated from a man aged 18 to 29 with multiple sclerosis. Each CDR3 is given without its conserved first and last residue. Each record gives: D gene, V gene, J gene, CDR3 protein. A D gene is named only where the DNA matches it firmly.

>TRBD1|TRBV12-3/TRBV12-4|TRBJ1-1
ASSTYGRGLTMNTEAF
>-|TRBV7-2|TRBJ2-7
ASSLGASREQY
>TRBD2|TRBV5-6|TRBJ2-1
ASSAKTRGLAGKVSYNEQF
>-|TRBV5-1|TRBJ1-1
ASSLGAENTEAF
>TRBD2|TRBV6-5|TRBJ2-1
ASRDRGVPRDEQF
>TRBD2|TRBV7-3|TRBJ2-3
ASSLGLAGGRADTQY
>TRBD2|TRBV7-6|TRBJ2-1
ASSPLHTSGGYNEQF
>TRBD2|TRBV20-1|TRBJ2-3
SARAGGSSTDTQY
>-|TRBV10-2|TRBJ2-6
ASSSSSGANVLT
>-|TRBV15|TRBJ1-3
ATGEGTPGNTIY
>-|TRBV7-2|TRBJ1-6
ASRRDYNSPLN
>-|TRBV3-1|TRBJ2-2
ASSQGGAGGNTGELF
>-|TRBV9|TRBJ2-7
ASSGGTPLVDEQY
>TRBD2|TRBV20-1|TRBJ2-3
SARGGTSGGDTDTQY
>-|TRBV7-7|TRBJ2-1
ASSLAYGSSYNEQF
>TRBD1|TRBV12-3/TRBV12-4|TRBJ1-5
ASGTTGANQPQN
>-|TRBV20-1|TRBJ1-5
SARGYSVQPQN
>-|TRBV10-3|TRBJ2-1
AIRLGGQSYNEQF
>TRBD1|TRBV20-1|TRBJ1-2
SARRGGPNDGYT
>-|TRBV6-6|TRBJ2-7
ASSLAGLRYEQY
>-|TRBV6-6|TRBJ2-6
ASSDTGYSGANVLT
>-|TRBV14|TRBJ2-7
ASSQVHGSYEQY
>-|TRBV4-3|TRBJ2-7
ASSQAAGYSYEQY
>TRBD1|TRBV7-8|TRBJ1-5
ASSLETGRQPQH
>-|TRBV12-3/TRBV12-4|TRBJ1-1
ASYLRVKGTEAF
>TRBD2|TRBV7-9|TRBJ2-5
ASSTVAGVRETQY
>-|TRBV28|TRBJ1-1
ASTFRGLNTEAF
>-|TRBV7-9|TRBJ2-3
ASSLADRVARGTDTQY
>TRBD1|TRBV28|TRBJ2-1
ASSWANRGNEQF
>TRBD2|TRBV30|TRBJ2-3
AWTSGSGADTQY
>-|TRBV7-8|TRBJ1-1
ASSPLQGAEAF
>-|TRBV6-5|TRBJ1-1
ASSYQARATEAF
>TRBD1|TRBV5-6|TRBJ1-2
ASSLRQGDGYT
>-|TRBV28|TRBJ2-2
ASSWGRGHGELF
>-|TRBV15|TRBJ2-6
ATSREVGSGANVLT
>TRBD2|TRBV5-1|TRBJ2-3
ASSLITSGGTDTQY
>-|TRBV7-2|TRBJ1-5
ASSPRFNQPQH
>-|TRBV12-3/TRBV12-4|TRBJ1-2
ASSFNRAAYGYT
>TRBD2|TRBV5-5|TRBJ2-1
ASSLIGGGVNEQF
>-|TRBV20-1|TRBJ1-1
SASRGTEVF
>TRBD1|TRBV7-3|TRBJ2-1
ASSLDRDRGYNEQF
>-|TRBV5-1|TRBJ2-2
ASSEGSMFSGELF
>TRBD1|TRBV20-1|TRBJ1-1
SARRTGANTEAF
>TRBD2|TRBV7-8|TRBJ2-3
ASSGGEADTQY
>TRBD1|TRBV3-1|TRBJ1-5
ASSPGQGNQPQH
>TRBD1|TRBV5-1|TRBJ1-5
ASSLGGTGGPDQPQH
>-|TRBV6-5|TRBJ1-5
ASSYSAQTNQPQH
>-|TRBV29-1|TRBJ2-2
SFGTPNTGELF
>-|TRBV5-1|TRBJ2-5
ASSLVKGPRETQY
>-|TRBV7-2|TRBJ2-6
ASSFGAGANVLT
>-|TRBV12-3/TRBV12-4|TRBJ1-2
ASSLYLDRGYT
>TRBD2|TRBV20-1|TRBJ2-7
SARPGGGAYEQY
>-|TRBV28|TRBJ2-3
ASITRGTDTQY